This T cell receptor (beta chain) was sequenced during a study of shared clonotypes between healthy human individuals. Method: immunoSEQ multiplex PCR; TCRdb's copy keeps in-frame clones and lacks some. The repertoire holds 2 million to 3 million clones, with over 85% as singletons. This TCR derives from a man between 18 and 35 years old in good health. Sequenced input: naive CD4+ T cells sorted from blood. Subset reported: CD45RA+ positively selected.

CDR3 in DNA: TGCGCCAGCAGCCAAGATAAGGGCAGGGGAGGGAGAGGCTATGGCTACACCTTC. It translates to CASSQDKGRGGRGYGYTF. The gene calls are TRBV4-1 and TRBJ1-2; the D gene is possibly TRBD1 (6 bases). This CDR3 has 18 amino acids. Trimming stripped 0 bases from V and 4 bases from J, with 21 bases between. Germline CDR1 MGHRA, CDR2 YSYEKL.